At least ten counts were recorded for the clone carrying this T cell receptor (beta chain). The antigen is not known. These data belong to a study of T cells in Graves' hyperthyroidism and ophthalmopathy. On the study more broadly: Peripheral blood was secured at the point of initial diagnosis, before any treatment. Regarding the study as a whole: Ophthalmopathy was model-predicted a median roughly 6.5 months pre-onset. Most expanded thyroid clonotypes above 0.001 recurred in blood. From stable hyperthyroidism, ophthalmopathy was set apart by a 13 V-J model.

CDR1 is KGHDR, CDR2 SFDVKD, per germline. The ends were cut back, 5 bases at V and 4 bases at J, with 7 bases in the middle. The CDR3 has 13 amino acids. It was RNA transcripts that yielded the amplified TCR beta CDR3 regions. Carried out on the TCR CDR3, a first-round RT-PCR used the HTBI primer set. TCRdb reanalysed the multiplex PCR reads using MiXCR and keeps one entry per CDR3 protein. This repertoire shows more than 600,000 distinct CDR3 sequences, 16% found once; its top ten account for around 8%. This sequence originates from a man aged 18 to 29 with Graves' hyperthyroidism. The chain is built from TRBV24-1 and TRBJ2-2; D is possibly TRBD1 (6 bases). Sequenced: blood. CDR3 loop: CATSGGGTGELFF. The CDR3 DNA reads TGTGCCACCAGTGGAGGGGGCACCGGGGAGCTGTTTTTT.